These T cell receptor beta chains were read from a single sample in a study of T cell repertoires in cytomegalovirus infection. TCRdb reprocessed the reads with MiXCR, giving one entry per CDR3 protein. The sample holds about 160,000 distinct CDR3 sequences, about a sixth seen once. Sequenced input: CD8+ T cells from PBMCs. These receptor sequences come from a human donor in good health (CMV status not recorded). Some clones in this sample may be carry-over from other donors' samples. Both conserved end residues are part of each CDR3. Fields, in order: J gene, V gene, CDR3 protein.

>TRBJ2-1|TRBV6-2/TRBV6-3
CASSYPGTSGDLWKFF
>TRBJ2-1|TRBV28
CASSPSSGSLDEQFF
>TRBJ2-5|TRBV7-2
CASSLPLGLAGGLETQYF
>TRBJ2-5|TRBV7-2
CASSPGTSIQETQYF
>TRBJ2-7|TRBV5-6
CASSFATYEQYF
>TRBJ1-5|TRBV7-4
CAGSLPGDSNQPQHF
>TRBJ2-1|TRBV7-2
CASSLTATGLNNGQFF
>TRBJ2-7|TRBV11-2
CASSLDLDDSYEQYF
>TRBJ1-5|TRBV15
CATSLDGMGEQPQHF
>TRBJ2-2|TRBV6-2/TRBV6-3
CASSFPTGELFF
>TRBJ2-1|TRBV6-4
CASSGETSGNNEQFF
>TRBJ2-5|TRBV12-3/TRBV12-4
CASSVQGAETQYF
>TRBJ2-7|TRBV25-1
CASKPNRSHEQYF
>TRBJ1-1|TRBV7-2
CASSLSLGPTSSEAFF
>TRBJ2-5|TRBV19
CASSLSASGIVNQYF
>TRBJ1-1|TRBV20-1
CSARGDRGDTEAFF
>TRBJ1-1|TRBV28
CASRRDIMNTEAFF
>TRBJ1-2|TRBV27
CASSPVGTGKYGYTF
>TRBJ2-7|TRBV2
CASSDKGEWGEQYF
>TRBJ1-1|TRBV7-2
CASSNSGTGNTEAFF
>TRBJ2-1|TRBV7-9
CASSSTGTGKFF
>TRBJ1-5|TRBV4-3
CASSQEPEQPQHF
>TRBJ2-7|TRBV7-8
CASSQRGNEQYF
>TRBJ2-5|TRBV6-5
CASSQTGGLETQYF
>TRBJ2-7|TRBV28
CASSLAGPLGHEQYF
>TRBJ1-1|TRBV7-2
CASTHASLNRVNTEAFF
>TRBJ2-1|TRBV28
CASSLSGTYNEQFF
>TRBJ1-1|TRBV7-9
CASSLALEEAFF
>TRBJ2-7|TRBV7-1
CASSSLAGEHYEQYF
>TRBJ2-4|TRBV6-8
CASSYSKGLMRRIQYF
>TRBJ1-5|TRBV10-1
CASSVRTGTRGGNQPQHF
>TRBJ2-7|TRBV7-6
CASSRGTNFYEQYF
>TRBJ1-2|TRBV7-8
CASSNMTVYGYTF
>TRBJ2-7|TRBV6-5
CASSFEVYRAGHEQYF
>TRBJ2-1|TRBV7-9
CASSLARNEQFF
>TRBJ2-7|TRBV27
CASSAAGRSSYEQYF
>TRBJ2-1|TRBV7-2
CASSSQRGGPIRQGDEQFF
>TRBJ2-7|TRBV7-9
CASSRDRGREQYF
>TRBJ2-7|TRBV29-1
CSIGGGSDPRDEQYF
>TRBJ2-7|TRBV9
CASSVGGREGSEQYF
>TRBJ2-1|TRBV7-9
CASSPPTSDSSYNEQFF
>TRBJ2-1|TRBV7-6
CASSLSEWLGNEQFF
>TRBJ2-7|TRBV20-1
CSARRQGSYEQYF
>TRBJ2-3|TRBV28
CASTRLPTDAQYF
>TRBJ2-5|TRBV12-3/TRBV12-4
CASSQNVLMETQYF
>TRBJ2-7|TRBV29-1
CSVEGRGREQYF